This T cell receptor (beta chain) was profiled in a study of kidney transplant recipient with SARS-CoV-2 infection (dated by TCRdb to the early 2020s). The instrument was an Illumina MiSeq. Profiling of the peripheral T cell repertoire was carried out for human TCRbeta genes. On the authors' methods: Beta-binomial modelling was applied to test for differential clonotype abundance so that variability over time was accounted for. Expanded clonotypes were screened against the ImmuneCODE reference database of SARS-CoV-2-associated TCRs and were mapped to viral genome regions. Additional repertoire analyses examined TRBV gene usage, CDR3 length, CDR3 amino acid overlap between time points, distributions of clonotype abundance, and Jaccard similarity. Clones were called with MiXCR by TCRdb after fastp trimmed the public reads at Q25, and only in-frame beta chains were retained. When rows share a CDR3 protein, they turn into one entry using the most common DNA and genes. The V and J calls were determined by TCRdb, not by the authors. For this sample the table gives approximately 250,000 distinct CDR3 sequences, of which around 26% were detected only once. Together, the top ten hold roughly 7% of the sample.

This clonotype was detected ten times or more. Its antigen is still unknown. It is unclear where the CDR3 begins or ends on the DNA, so no DNA is shown, and the CDR3 is as TCRdb lists it. The sample's time point, from its label and the paper: pre-pandemic baseline sample and day 111 after first positive SARS-CoV-2 test. The CDR3 covers 19 residues, taking in both the cysteine and the phenylalanine. The sequence joins TRBV7-5 to TRBJ1-2. TRBV7-5 is labeled a pseudogene. The TCR originated in a male patient younger than 45 who had COVID-19 and was a kidney transplant recipient. Donor T cells from the graft may be present among the T cells after a transplant. The sample in question was a blood sample, obtained at baseline and on roughly day 110 from a kidney transplant recipient. The encoded CDR3 is CISVPEVSPEVGKTYGYTF.